This TCR beta chain was sequenced for a study of control samples from healthy donors and cancer patients (dated by TCRdb to about 2020). A remark on this clone: Its antigen remains undetermined. Base qualities are not at hand, and no much larger clone is one base apart.

The CDR3 numbers 17 residues from cysteine through phenylalanine. Only the CDR3 part of the read is kept: 51 bases, read in frame from the first base. V is pruned by 3 bases and J by 4 bases, leaving 12 bases of the junction without a gene match. CDR1 and CDR2 are read off the germline V gene (reference sequence) as PRHDT and FYEKMQ. Libraries came from the immunoSEQ multiplex PCR assay. As stored in TCRdb, this immuneACCESS dataset retains in-frame rearrangements with V and J assigned. A fraction of the clones does not appear; measured against another copy, unresolved V genes explain less than half of the discrepancy, and the remainder lacks a known reason. The table for this sample lists 100,000 to 150,000 clones; around nine tenths of them were counted only once. About 3.2% of the sample goes to the ten largest clones.

Sequencing input: blood. This chain is built from TRBV13 and TRBJ2-3; TRBD2 fits 8 bases in the junction. This receptor was obtained from a man aged 50 or older in good health. The sequenced DNA is TGTGCCAGCAGCTTTGAAGCGGGGGTCCGTCCTCCAGATACGCAGTATTTT. This gives the protein CASSFEAGVRPPDTQYF.